A selection of T cell receptor beta chains follows, all from one sample in a study of CD8 T cells in Susac syndrome. Via MiXCR, TCRdb re-called the immunoSEQ multiplex PCR reads, giving one row per CDR3 protein. The sample consists of 95,000 to 150,000 distinct CDR3 sequences, 85% to 95% of them appearing once. Material: CD8+ T cells from PBMCs. The receptors stem from a human donor with Susac syndrome. Each CDR3 is given with its conserved first and last residue. D genes are given only for firm matches. Clone size, where shown, is once, few, many, or a class for clones that have expanded.

CDR3 DNA: TGCAGCCCCCAGGAAGAGAACACTGAAGCTTTCTTT
CDR3 protein: CSPQEENTEAFF
J gene: TRBJ1-1
D gene: .
V gene: TRBV29-1
clone size: .

CDR3 DNA: TGCAGTGTCCGAGGGGAAAGTACCTACGAGCAGTACTTC
CDR3 protein: CSVRGESTYEQYF
J gene: TRBJ2-7
D gene: .
V gene: TRBV20-1
clone size: .

CDR3 DNA: TGTGCCAGCAGTGAACATAGCGGCACAGATACGCAGTATTTT
CDR3 protein: CASSEHSGTDTQYF
J gene: TRBJ2-3
D gene: .
V gene: TRBV25-1
clone size: .

CDR3 DNA: TGCAGTGCCAAGGAGGTTGGGAGCAATCAGCCCCAGCATTTT
CDR3 protein: CSAKEVGSNQPQHF
J gene: TRBJ1-5
D gene: .
V gene: TRBV20-1
clone size: .

CDR3 DNA: TGTGCCAGCAGCCACAGGGGAGAGACCGGGGAGCTGTTTTTT
CDR3 protein: CASSHRGETGELFF
J gene: TRBJ2-2
D gene: TRBD1
V gene: TRBV7-9
clone size: .

CDR3 DNA: TGCGCCAGCAGGAAACAGGGGAGCACTGAAGCTTTCTTT
CDR3 protein: CASRKQGSTEAFF
J gene: TRBJ1-1
D gene: TRBD1
V gene: TRBV4-1
clone size: .

CDR3 DNA: TGCAGCGTTGAATGGAAAAACACCGGGGAGCTGTTTTTT
CDR3 protein: CSVEWKNTGELFF
J gene: TRBJ2-2
D gene: .
V gene: TRBV29-1
clone size: once

CDR3 DNA: TGCAGTGCTAGGTACCGTCTAGCGGGGTCCTACAATGAGCAGTTCTTC
CDR3 protein: CSARYRLAGSYNEQFF
J gene: TRBJ2-1
D gene: TRBD2
V gene: TRBV20-1
clone size: once

CDR3 DNA: TGCAGCGTTGTATATCCGGTGGGAAACACCATATATTTT
CDR3 protein: CSVVYPVGNTIYF
J gene: TRBJ1-3
D gene: .
V gene: TRBV29-1
clone size: .

CDR3 DNA: TGTGCCAGCAGCGTAGAGGGACAGTCGAGGGATGAGCAGTTCTTC
CDR3 protein: CASSVEGQSRDEQFF
J gene: TRBJ2-1
D gene: TRBD1
V gene: TRBV9
clone size: .

CDR3 DNA: TGCAGCGCCGAATTGGTCCGGGACAGGGGGAACACTGAAGCTTTCTTT
CDR3 protein: CSAELVRDRGNTEAFF
J gene: TRBJ1-1
D gene: TRBD1
V gene: TRBV29-1
clone size: .

CDR3 DNA: TGCAGTGCTCTTCGGGATGAGCAGTTCTTC
CDR3 protein: CSALRDEQFF
J gene: TRBJ2-1
D gene: .
V gene: TRBV20-1
clone size: .

CDR3 DNA: TGCGCCAGCAGCCAAGCACCAGGGGGTCAGCCCCAGCATTTT
CDR3 protein: CASSQAPGGQPQHF
J gene: TRBJ1-5
D gene: TRBD1
V gene: TRBV4-1
clone size: .

CDR3 DNA: TGTGCCAGCAGTCGGATCGACAGGGTAGGCACAGATACGCAGTATTTT
CDR3 protein: CASSRIDRVGTDTQYF
J gene: TRBJ2-3
D gene: TRBD1
V gene: TRBV6-2/TRBV6-3
clone size: .